This T cell receptor delta chain was sequenced during a study of Vδ1+ human thymocytes. Overall study findings and caveats: Unexpected Vdelta2 sequences could cause misinterpretation of bulk repertoire data. In the thymus, TRG and TRD repertoires looked highly polyclonal with Gaussian CDR3 lengths.

After alphabeta T cell depletion, CD3+ Vdelta1+ Vdelta2- thymocytes were sorted. Between roughly 96% and 99.6% of sorted thymocytes were Vdelta1+. Germline trimming cut 2 bases from V and 6 bases from J; bases unmatched to any gene: 16. CDR1 TSWWSYY and CDR2 QGS come from the germline V gene. There are 18 residues in the CDR3. Comments on this clone: Its antigen is still unknown.

The template was reverse-transcribed extracted RNA. The CDR3 regions were amplified by multiplex PCR from V-gene primers to a constant-region primer. TCRdb reapplied CATT to the multiplex PCR reads. The sample includes 22,000 or so delta-chain clones, over 7% of them seen just once. The sequence derives from a child in the first two years of life who had congenital heart surgery. The sample comprised Vdelta1+ gamma-delta thymocytes from the thymus. Subset: FACS-sorted CD3+ TCRalphabeta- TCRVdelta1+ TCRVdelta2- thymocytes. The rearrangement joins TRDV1 to TRDJ1; 9 nucleotides align to TRDD3. The CDR3 reads CALGEVFLPKGDTYKLIF. The CDR3 DNA reads TGTGCTCTTGGGGAAGTGTTCCTTCCAAAGGGGGATACATATAAACTCATCTTT.